This T cell receptor (beta chain) is drawn from a study of T cell changes during pregnancy in multiple sclerosis. CDR1 is LNHNV and CDR2 is YYDKDF in the germline V gene (reference sequence). V gave up 1 base and J gave up 7 bases; unmatched junction bases: 8. This CDR3 is built from 15 residues. Libraries were prepared by immunoSEQ multiplex PCR; TCRdb keeps only in-frame clonotypes and omits some of them. This table has under 50,000 clones, approximately 94% appearing once. The chain joins TRBV15 to TRBJ1-2; TRBD1 agrees at 8 bases. The origin of this receptor is a female donor with multiple sclerosis, enrolled in a pregnancy study. Sequenced here: CD4+ T cells from peripheral blood mononuclear cells, sampled after pregnancy. The CDR3 region has the DNA TGTGCCACCAGCAGAGGAACGGGACAGGAATCTGGCTACACCTTC. Amino acid sequence: CATSRGTGQESGYTF. Full variable domain (outside the CDR3, taken from reference TRBV15 and TRBJ1-2): DAMVIQNPRYQVTQFGKPVTLSCSQTLNHNVMYWYQQKSSQAPKLLFHYYDKDFNNEADTPDNFQSRRPNTSFCFLDIRSPGLGDTAMYLCATSRGTGQESGYTFGSGTRLTVV.